The rows below give T cell receptor beta chains drawn from one sample of a study of cytomegalovirus exposure and HLA in healthy donors. TCRdb keeps only in-frame clones here, not all; method: immunoSEQ multiplex PCR. The profile shows about 110,000 clones, roughly 78% of them singletons. The sample comprised PBMCs. The receptors come from a woman in her twenties or thirties in good health and CMV-seronegative. CDR3s include the opening cysteine and the closing phenylalanine or tryptophan. A D gene is named only where the DNA matches it firmly. The size field is filled for only some rows; it gives once, few, many or a size class.

d_call j_call clone_size v_call cdr3_aa cdr3_nt
TRBD1 TRBJ2-7 few TRBV10-3 CAISGRDSRSYEQYF TGTGCCATCAGTGGAAGGGACAGCCGCTCCTACGAGCAGTACTTC
TRBD2 TRBJ2-2 . TRBV9 CASSGGLAVNTGELFF TGTGCCAGCAGCGGGGGACTAGCGGTAAACACCGGGGAGCTGTTTTTT
TRBD2 TRBJ2-1 . TRBV4-3 CASSHLAGGYNEQFF TGCGCCAGCAGCCATCTAGCGGGAGGGTACAATGAGCAGTTCTTC
. TRBJ1-2 . TRBV28 CASSLTALYGYTF TGTGCCAGCAGTCTGACAGCGCTCTATGGCTACACCTTC
. TRBJ2-7 . TRBV27 CASRDLMKHSYEQYF TGTGCCAGCAGAGATCTCATGAAACACTCCTACGAGCAGTACTTC
TRBD1 TRBJ2-3 . TRBV7-9 CASSPPTGLSADTQYF TGTGCCAGCAGCCCGCCGACAGGGTTGAGCGCAGATACGCAGTATTTT
. TRBJ2-1 . TRBV4-1 CASSQERQGLAAVEQFF TGCGCCAGCAGCCAAGAGAGGCAGGGGCTAGCGGCAGTTGAGCAGTTCTTC
. TRBJ2-2 . TRBV4-3 CASSQDLSRTESTGELFF TGCGCCAGCAGCCAAGATCTTAGTAGGACAGAGAGTACCGGGGAGCTGTTTTTT
. TRBJ1-4 . TRBV6-5 CASSPTRGEKLFF TGTGCCAGCAGTCCGACCAGGGGAGAAAAACTGTTTTTT
. TRBJ1-3 . TRBV28 CASSLFLMGTSSGNTIYF TGTGCCAGCAGTTTATTTTTGATGGGGACAAGCTCTGGAAACACCATATATTTT
. TRBJ2-1 . TRBV4-2 CASSPLWPALSNEQFF TGTGCCAGCAGCCCCTTGTGGCCTGCTCTCTCCAATGAGCAGTTCTTC
TRBD1 TRBJ2-7 . TRBV6-5 CASSYAGGYEQYF TGTGCCAGCAGTTATGCAGGGGGCTACGAGCAGTACTTC
. TRBJ2-2 . TRBV11-3 CASSLPGNTGELFF TGTGCCAGCAGCTTACCAGGGAACACCGGGGAGCTGTTTTTT
. TRBJ2-7 . TRBV28 CASSPDGGYEQYF TGTGCCAGCAGTCCGGACGGAGGCTACGAGCAGTACTTC
. TRBJ1-1 few TRBV5-1 CASSLVSNTEAFF TGCGCCAGCAGCTTGGTGTCAAACACTGAAGCTTTCTTT
. TRBJ2-5 . TRBV30 CAWSLGGLETQYF TGTGCCTGGAGCTTGGGGGGTTTAGAGACCCAGTACTTC
. TRBJ2-3 . TRBV6-5 CASSYDGGRVADTQYF TGTGCCAGCAGTTATGATGGGGGCCGAGTGGCAGATACGCAGTATTTT
TRBD1 TRBJ1-6 . TRBV10-3 CAISDRGHNSPLHF TGTGCCATCTCCGACAGGGGCCATAATTCACCCCTCCACTTT
. TRBJ2-5 . TRBV5-6 CASSRPGLGQETQYF TGTGCCAGCAGCCGACCGGGACTGGGCCAAGAGACCCAGTACTTC
TRBD2 TRBJ2-7 . TRBV18 CASSAGGESYEQYF TGTGCCAGCTCCGCGGGAGGGGAGTCCTACGAGCAGTACTTC
TRBD1 TRBJ2-3 . TRBV28 CASSFLRDRGTDTQYF TGTGCCAGCAGTTTCCTCCGGGACAGGGGCACAGATACGCAGTATTTT
. TRBJ2-1 once TRBV7-2 CASSLWAAGYNEQFF TGTGCCAGCAGCCTGTGGGCTGCGGGTTACAATGAGCAGTTCTTC
. TRBJ2-7 once TRBV7-2 CASSLAADIAYEQYF TGTGCCAGCAGCTTAGCCGCGGACATTGCCTACGAGCAGTACTTC
. TRBJ1-5 . TRBV6-1 CASTGPLLGGTQHF TGTGCCAGTACCGGACCTCTCTTGGGGGGGACCCAGCATTTT
TRBD1 TRBJ1-5 . TRBV28 CASSDRVLRPQHF TGTGCCAGCAGTGACAGGGTGCTTCGACCCCAGCATTTT
TRBD2 TRBJ2-7 . TRBV4-3 CASSQSSGGSYEQYF TGCGCCAGCAGCCAATCGTCCGGGGGGAGCTACGAGCAGTACTTC
. TRBJ2-5 . TRBV9 CASSVGGGRETQYF TGTGCCAGCAGCGTAGGTGGGGGCCGGGAGACCCAGTACTTC
. TRBJ1-4 . TRBV15 CATRPGQANEKLFF TGTGCCACCAGACCGGGACAAGCAAATGAAAAACTGTTTTTT
. TRBJ2-7 . TRBV13 CASSDGGHAYEQYF TGTGCCAGCAGCGACGGAGGTCACGCCTACGAGCAGTACTTC
TRBD1 TRBJ1-4 . TRBV4-3 CASSQGPGTGTEKLFF TGCGCCAGCAGCCAAGGACCCGGGACAGGGACCGAAAAACTGTTTTTT
. TRBJ1-2 . TRBV28 CASSLPPAGAGGYTF TGTGCCAGCAGTTTACCCCCCGCAGGGGCAGGTGGCTACACCTTC
TRBD2 TRBJ2-1 few TRBV7-9 CASSLAPAGGIYNEQFF TGTGCCAGCAGCTTAGCACCAGCGGGAGGGATATACAATGAGCAGTTCTTC
TRBD2 TRBJ2-1 . TRBV4-3 CASSKAPPSGPNEQFF TGCGCCAGCAGCAAAGCCCCCCCTAGCGGGCCCAATGAGCAGTTCTTC
. TRBJ1-3 . TRBV6-1 CASFFPSSGNTIYF TGTGCCAGCTTTTTTCCTTCCTCTGGAAACACCATATATTTT
TRBD1 TRBJ2-6 . TRBV2 CASSEAGQGSGANVLTF TGTGCCAGCAGTGAAGCGGGACAGGGGTCTGGGGCCAACGTCCTGACTTTC
TRBD2 TRBJ2-2 . TRBV4-3 CASSLRGGPGTGELFF TGCGCCAGCAGCCTACGGGGGGGGCCTGGCACCGGGGAGCTGTTTTTT
. TRBJ1-1 . TRBV7-6 CASSLAAGAGTEAFF TGTGCCAGCAGCTTAGCGGCGGGGGCGGGCACTGAAGCTTTCTTT
. TRBJ1-2 . TRBV4-3 CASSQGFSGIPGSDGYTF TGCGCCAGCAGCCAAGGGTTTTCGGGGATTCCCGGGTCCGATGGCTACACCTTC
. TRBJ2-3 . TRBV10-3 CAISVDTGTDTQYF TGTGCCATCAGTGTCGACACGGGCACAGATACGCAGTATTTT
. TRBJ2-2 . TRBV30 CAWSAGVNTGELFF TGTGCCTGGAGTGCAGGGGTGAACACCGGGGAGCTGTTTTTT
TRBD1 TRBJ2-7 . TRBV25-1 CASSVGQGSYEQYF TGTGCCAGCAGTGTGGGACAGGGGTCCTACGAGCAGTACTTC
. TRBJ1-1 . TRBV4-3 CASSQDRGNTEAFF TGCGCCAGCAGCCAAGACAGGGGGAACACTGAAGCTTTCTTT
. TRBJ1-5 . TRBV10-2 CASSAGSNQPQHF TGCGCCAGCAGTGCAGGAAGCAATCAGCCCCAGCATTTT
TRBD2 TRBJ2-2 . TRBV4-1 CASSGTSGSNTGELFF TGCGCCAGCAGCGGGACTAGCGGGTCGAACACCGGGGAGCTGTTTTTT
TRBD2 TRBJ2-3 . TRBV2 CASSTQKGTGGPSEDTDTQYF TGTGCCAGCAGTACCCAGAAGGGGACGGGGGGGCCATCTGAGGACACAGATACGCAGTATTTT
TRBD1 TRBJ2-1 . TRBV4-2 CASSRFPGQGPLSVLNEQFF TGTGCCAGCAGCCGCTTCCCGGGACAGGGCCCCCTGAGTGTATTAAATGAGCAGTTCTTC
TRBD1 TRBJ1-5 few TRBV28 CASSSGQTNNQPQHF TGTGCCAGCAGTTCGGGACAGACAAACAATCAGCCCCAGCATTTT
. TRBJ2-1 . TRBV29-1 CSVAGGQYNEQFF TGCAGCGTTGCTGGCGGCCAGTACAATGAGCAGTTCTTC
. TRBJ1-2 . TRBV9 CASSEHTGTYGYTF TGTGCCAGCAGCGAGCATACAGGGACCTATGGCTACACCTTC
TRBD1 TRBJ1-4 . TRBV28 CASSSTGVDEKLFF TGTGCCAGCAGTTCGACAGGGGTGGATGAAAAACTGTTTTTT
TRBD1 TRBJ2-7 . TRBV7-9 CASSKRTGTGVSNSYEQYF TGTGCCAGCAGCAAAAGGACCGGGACAGGGGTCTCCAACTCCTACGAGCAGTACTTC
TRBD1 TRBJ2-2 . TRBV9 CARGQGETGELFF TGTGCCAGAGGACAGGGAGAAACCGGGGAGCTGTTTTTT
TRBD1 TRBJ1-5 . TRBV30 CAWSGDSGQPQHF TGTGCCTGGAGTGGGGACAGCGGGCAGCCCCAGCATTTT
TRBD1 TRBJ1-5 . TRBV10-3 CAIKKTGNDQPQHF TGTGCCATCAAGAAGACAGGGAATGATCAGCCCCAGCATTTT
TRBD1 TRBJ2-5 . TRBV4-2 CASSQDLTGRGQETQYF TGTGCCAGCAGCCAAGATCTGACAGGGAGAGGTCAAGAGACCCAGTACTTC
. TRBJ2-5 . TRBV29-1 CSVGAYQETQYF TGCAGCGTAGGGGCGTACCAAGAGACCCAGTACTTC
TRBD1 TRBJ2-7 many TRBV27 CASSLGQDSYEQYF TGTGCCAGCAGTTTAGGACAGGACTCCTACGAGCAGTACTTC
. TRBJ2-7 few TRBV7-2 CASSRLSRDSHF TGTGCCAGCAGCCGTCTTAGCCGGGACTCCCACTTC
. TRBJ2-5 . TRBV5-4 CASSLASSSRETQYF TGTGCCAGCAGCTTGGCCTCTAGCTCCAGGGAGACCCAGTACTTC